Presented here are 16 T cell receptor beta chains from one specimen sequenced in a study of beta chain features in type 1 diabetes (dated by TCRdb to the late 2010s). The method was the immunoSEQ multiplex PCR assay. The High Capacity cDNA Reverse Transcription Kit was used to reverse transcribe all of the isolated RNA, meaning that expressed TCRB transcripts were what got sequenced. In its TCRdb copy, this immuneACCESS table keeps in-frame sequences only and misses some clones. Where compared with another copy, unresolved V genes explain less than half of these, and the others have no known cause. The sample table holds around 340,000 clones, of which 6.5% to 10% were seen once. Together, the top ten hold 0.44% of the sample. Sequenced input: central memory CD4+ T cells from blood. The receptors derive from a woman between 18 and 29 years old in good health.

The table lists this clone with a few counts. The CDR3 reads CASTNRLSGSYEQYF. For the CDR3, the DNA is TGTGCCAGCACCAACAGGTTATCCGGGTCCTACGAGCAGTACTTC. The chain combines TRBV6-6 with TRBJ2-7; D might be TRBD1 (5 bases). The CDR3 runs 15 residues. Trimming pared 7 bases from V and 1 base from J, leaving 17 bases between. CDR1 and CDR2 from the germline V gene are MNHNY and SVGAGI (reference sequence).

This clone was recorded at least ten times. The genes are TRBV7-9 and TRBJ2-1; no definite D call. Germline V gene lookup returns CDR1 SEHNR and CDR2 FQNEAQ (reference sequence). The length of the CDR3 is 11 residues. V shed 8 bases and J shed 5 bases, with 7 bases lying between them. For the CDR3, the DNA is TGTGCCAGCGGTCGGAACAATGAGCAGTTCTTC. Protein sequence: CASGRNNEQFF. Full variable domain (missing parts from reference TRBV7-9 and TRBJ2-1): DTGVSQNPRHKITKRGQNVTFRCDPISEHNRLYWYRQTLGQGPEFLTYFQNEAQLEKSRLLSDRFSAERPKGSFSTLEIQRTEQGDSAMYLCASGRNNEQFFGPGTRLTVL.

This chain links TRBV28 with TRBJ2-6; D not resolved. CDR1 and CDR2 from the germline V gene are MDHEN and SYDVKM. The CDR3 length is 12 residues. Deletions cut 6 bases from V and 4 bases from J, with 4 bases between. CDR3 in DNA: TGTGCCAGCAGGCCCGGGGCCAACGTCCTGACTTTC. Its protein is CASRPGANVLTF.

This chain uses TRBV6-1 with TRBJ2-7; TRBD1 matches at 10 bases. The V gene's germline CDR1 is MNHNS and CDR2 SASEGT. The V segment lost 5 bases and the J segment 1 base; nucleotides outside the gene matches: 5. This CDR3 has 15 amino acids. DNA of the CDR3: TGTGCCAGCAGTAGTAGGGACAGGGGATCCTACGAGCAGTACTTC. This translates into CASSSRDRGSYEQYF.

In this sample, this clone turned up a few times. This chain uses TRBV28 with TRBJ2-3; D gene ambiguous. The CDR3 has 12 residues. CDR1 MDHEN and CDR2 SYDVKM come from the germline V gene. V lost 4 bases and J lost 6, with 8 bases in between. Written as DNA, the CDR3 is TGTGCCAGCAGTTCCTGGCGGGATACGCAGTATTTT. Its translation is CASSSWRDTQYF.

This clone turned up a few times. This chain connects TRBV28 to TRBJ2-2; perhaps TRBD2 as D (5 bases). CDR1 is MDHEN and CDR2 is SYDVKM in the germline V gene. Trimming took 3 bases from V and 7 from J, leaving 15 bases between them. The CDR3 sequence is 15 residues long. The DNA of the CDR3 is TGTGCCAGCAGTTTGGAACGGGGAGTTCACGGGGAGCTGTTTTTT. As protein: CASSLERGVHGELFF.

The sample holds many counts of this clone. The genes are TRBV7-9 and TRBJ2-1; D gene ambiguous. Trimming pared 2 bases from V and 4 bases from J, leaving 6 bases between. CDR3 length equals 13 residues. Germline assignment: CDR1 SEHNR and CDR2 FQNEAQ (reference sequence). Here the CDR3 DNA reads TGTGCCAGCAGCTTATCAGTATACAATGAGCAGTTCTTC. This sequence encodes CASSLSVYNEQFF. The full variable domain, rest sourced from reference TRBV7-9 and TRBJ2-1, is DTGVSQNPRHKITKRGQNVTFRCDPISEHNRLYWYRQTLGQGPEFLTYFQNEAQLEKSRLLSDRFSAERPKGSFSTLEIQRTEQGDSAMYLCASSLSVYNEQFFGPGTRLTVL.

There are a few counts of this clone. This rearrangement joins TRBV6-5 to TRBJ2-1; 9 positions match TRBD2. Germline values: CDR1 MNHEY, CDR2 SVGAGI. The J segment lost 7 bases and the V segment lost 2 bases, leaving 9 bases of the junction unmatched. CDR3 size: 16 residues. CDR3 region: CASSYGFSGSSNEQFF. CDR3 bases: TGTGCCAGCAGTTACGGCTTTAGCGGGAGCTCAAATGAGCAGTTCTTC.

There are a few counts of this clone. The chain combines TRBV27 with TRBJ2-7; D is uncertain. The V gene lost 5 bases and the J gene lost 2 bases, with 13 bases spanning the gap. The CDR3 has 14 residues. Germline CDR1 reads MNHEY; CDR2 reads SMNVEV (reference sequence). The CDR3 spells CASSPRTHAYEQYF. Here the CDR3 DNA reads TGTGCCAGCAGTCCCCGGACCCATGCCTACGAGCAGTACTTC.

This clone came up a few times. This sequence joins TRBV4-3 and TRBJ2-2; TRBD2 might be the D (5 bases). The CDR3 sequence is 16 residues long. V was shortened by 0 bases and J by 0 bases, with 8 bases between the two germline ends. Germline values: CDR1 LGHNA, CDR2 YSLEER. Here the CDR3 reads CASSQDPGSNTGELFF. As DNA, the CDR3 is TGCGCCAGCAGCCAAGACCCGGGGTCGAACACCGGGGAGCTGTTTTTT.

This clone has a handful of counts. CDR3 nucleotide sequence: TGTGCCAGCAGCTTATGGGGAAACCAAGAGACCCAGTACTTC. Amino acid sequence: CASSLWGNQETQYF. The chain couples TRBV11-2 to TRBJ2-5, with D uncertain. Trimming pared 2 bases from V and 0 bases from J, leaving 7 bases between. The V gene's germline CDR1 is SGHAT and CDR2 FQNNGV. CDR3 length equals 14 residues. Full variable domain (missing parts from reference TRBV11-2 and TRBJ2-5): EAGVAQSPRYKIIEKRQSVAFWCNPISGHATLYWYQQILGQGPKLLIQFQNNGVVDDSQLPKDRFSAERLKGVDSTLKIQPAKLEDSAVYLCASSLWGNQETQYFGPGTRLLVL.

There are many counts of this clone. The V gene is TRBV6-6, the J gene TRBJ2-7; D is undetermined. This CDR3 contains 13 residues. The V gene's germline CDR1 is MNHNY and CDR2 SVGAGI (reference sequence). Trimming pared 4 bases from V and 2 bases from J, leaving 9 bases between. DNA of the CDR3: TGTGCCAGCAGTTCCTATGGCACCTACGAGCAGTACTTC. Protein product: CASSSYGTYEQYF.

This clone was seen a handful of times. The rearrangement links TRBV7-9 to TRBJ1-4; D not certain. Germline V lookup: CDR1 SEHNR, CDR2 FQNEAQ (reference sequence). V shed 8 bases and J shed 8 bases, with 15 bases lying between them. The CDR3 length is 13 residues. The CDR3 DNA is TGTGCCAGCGGCAGGATGGGAAACGAAAAACTGTTTTTT. It specifies CASGRMGNEKLFF.

This clone came up a few times. The V and J genes are TRBV20-1 and TRBJ2-7; D uncertain. Per germline, CDR1 DFQATT and CDR2 SNEGSKA (reference sequence). This CDR3 is built from 11 residues. V dropped 6 bases and J dropped 3 bases, with 9 bases sitting between them. As DNA, the CDR3 is TGCAGTGCCCTTCAGCTCTACGAGCAGTACTTC. It yields the protein CSALQLYEQYF.

This clone was picked up a small number of times. The chain couples TRBV6-5 to TRBJ1-2; possible D gene TRBD1, 5 bases. V lost 6 bases, J lost 4 bases, and 15 bases lay in between. Per the germline V gene, CDR1 is MNHEY and CDR2 is SVGAGI. This CDR3 spans 14 amino acids. This CDR3 is CASSRDGGAYGYTF. The CDR3 region has the DNA TGTGCCAGCAGCCGAGACGGCGGGGCCTATGGCTACACCTTC.

At least ten counts were recorded for this clone. The genes are TRBV2 and TRBJ2-6; D is ambiguous. The length of the CDR3 is 16 residues. Trimming took off 2 bases at V and 0 bases at J, with 8 bases between the two ends. Looked up from germline, CDR1 is SNHLY and CDR2 is FYNNEI. CDR3 sequence reads: CASSERASSGANVLTF. As DNA, the CDR3 is TGTGCCAGCAGTGAACGTGCGTCCTCTGGGGCCAACGTCCTGACTTTC.